What follows describes a single TCR beta chain. Its specificity is not known. A universal primer site arose from template switching, and cDNA bore unique molecular identifiers. TCRdb reprocessed the 5' RACE reads with MiXCR, giving one entry per CDR3 protein. This table holds hundreds of thousands of distinct CDR3 sequences, 20% to 25% found once. This entry is derived from a study of identical twins. V was clipped by 3 bases and J by 5 bases, with 16 bases between them. This CDR3 has 14 amino acids. CDR1 and CDR2 from the germline V gene are DFQATT and SNEGSKA (reference sequence). Study findings and constraints: Cord blood beta clonotypes present at high abundance carried fewer insertions; no such pattern appeared in memory repertoires. Where out-of-frame alpha sequences were twin-shared, they showed excess low generation probability.

A further study also used this sample, focusing on yellow fever vaccine responses in identical twins. That paper states: Twins' vaccine T cell responses were reported to seem partly convergent and partly personalized.

The sequence derives from a woman aged 18 to 35 in good health. Sequencing was carried out using CD4+ T cells sorted from blood. V is TRBV20-1 and J is TRBJ2-5, with TRBD2 as a possible D gene (5 bases). The CDR3 DNA is TGCAGTGCTAGGGTTAAAGCGGTTTTGGAGACCCAGTACTTC. The encoded protein is CSARVKAVLETQYF.